These 27 T cell receptor beta chains came from one sample sequenced in a study of blood T cell repertoires in COVID-19. The data were produced by immunoSEQ multiplex PCR, yet TCRdb's version contains in-frame clones alone and is incomplete. The data show around 55,000 clones, with more than 70% seen just once and about 9.3% held by the top ten. Sample: peripheral blood. The receptors shown here come from a man aged 60 to 69 with active COVID-19.

The chain joins TRBV27 to TRBJ2-3, with TRBD2 matching 14 bases. Germline V gene lookup returns CDR1 MNHEY and CDR2 SMNVEV (reference sequence). The CDR3 runs to 17 residues. Unmatched junction bases numbered 7, after V lost 8 bases and J lost 0 bases. This chain's CDR3 is CASGTSGRGASTDTQYF. The CDR3 DNA reads as TGTGCCAGCGGGACTAGCGGGAGAGGGGCTAGCACAGATACGCAGTATTTT.

The chain recombines TRBV11-3 with TRBJ1-1, with TRBD1 as a possible D gene (5 bases). The germline V and J ends were trimmed by 5 bases and 4 bases, with 17 bases remaining between them. This CDR3 spans 15 amino acids. The germline V gene has CDR1 SGHNT and CDR2 YENEEA. CDR3: CASSPRGGEGTEAFF. CDR3 coding DNA: TGTGCCAGCAGCCCGCGGGGAGGGGAAGGCACTGAAGCTTTCTTT.

CDR3 region: CASSYQGGYGYTF. The CDR3, as DNA: TGTGCCAGCAGTTATCAGGGAGGGTATGGCTACACCTTC. V and J are TRBV6-5 and TRBJ1-2, with D perhaps matching TRBD1 (5 bases). The CDR3 runs 13 residues. CDR1 is MNHEY, CDR2 SVGAGI, per germline. The germline V and J ends were trimmed by 3 bases and 5 bases, with 10 bases remaining between them.

J is TRBJ1-2 and V is TRBV29-1; TRBD1 matches at 12 bases. Germline trimming cut 4 bases from V and 4 bases from J; bases unmatched to any gene: 1. The CDR3 runs to 13 residues. Germline CDR1 SQVTM, CDR2 ANQGSEA. CDR3 sequence (DNA): TGCAGCGTTGGGGGACAGGGGGCCTATGGCTACACCTTC. Translating gives CSVGGQGAYGYTF.

CDR3 in DNA: TGTGCCAGTAACTCCGGTAGCGGGACGATCCGTGGCCGCAGGGAGCTGTTTTTT. This sequence encodes CASNSGSGTIRGRRELFF. The rearrangement uses TRBV19 and TRBJ2-2, with 8 bases that match TRBD2. The germline V gene encodes CDR1 LNHDA and CDR2 SQIVND (reference sequence). This CDR3 comprises 18 residues. V shed 7 bases and J 9 bases; nucleotides not matched to a gene: 22.

The genes are TRBV24-1 and TRBJ1-2; D remains unclear. This CDR3 comprises 14 residues. The germline V gene encodes CDR1 KGHDR and CDR2 SFDVKD. Trimming pared 4 bases from V and 9 bases from J, leaving 17 bases between. Here the CDR3 DNA reads TGTGCCACCAGTGACCCTACCAGACATGACCGCTACACCTTC. It encodes CATSDPTRHDRYTF.

The rearrangement uses TRBV27 and TRBJ2-1; 8 positions agree with TRBD1. CDR1 and CDR2 from the germline V gene are MNHEY and SMNVEV (reference sequence). J gave up 0 bases and V 6 bases, and 4 bases lay outside the gene matches. This CDR3 is 15 amino acids long. In nucleotides, the CDR3 is TGTGCCAGCAGGTGGACAGGGAGCTCCTACAATGAGCAGTTCTTC. Translated, it gives CASRWTGSSYNEQFF.

The rearrangement links TRBV10-3 to TRBJ2-6, with D perhaps TRBD1 (6 bases). The CDR3 is 17 amino acids. Germline V gene data show CDR1 as ENHRY and CDR2 as SYGVKD. Trimming cost V 4 bases and J 4 bases, with 17 bases left between them. This chain's CDR3 is CAISGGVGAPGANVLTF. The CDR3 DNA is TGTGCCATCAGTGGTGGAGTGGGGGCGCCGGGGGCCAACGTCCTGACTTTC.

This sequence joins TRBV7-2 and TRBJ1-1, with TRBD1 matching 9 bases. Germline V gene data show CDR1 as SGHTA and CDR2 as FQGNSA. V shed 3 bases and J 5 bases; nucleotides not matched to a gene: 4. CDR3 size: 14 residues. CDR3 protein: CASSLGQGNTEAFF. The DNA for the CDR3 is TGTGCCAGCAGCTTGGGACAGGGAAATACTGAAGCTTTCTTT.

The chain uses TRBV5-4 and TRBJ2-3; 14 bases line up with TRBD2. This CDR3 region has 16 residues. J gave up 6 bases and V 0 bases, and 3 bases lay outside the gene matches. Germline V gives CDR1 SGHNT, CDR2 YYREEE (reference sequence). CDR3 sequence (DNA): TGTGCCAGCAGCTTGGGACTAGCGGGAGGGCCGGATACGCAGTATTTT. This translates into CASSLGLAGGPDTQYF.

This chain uses TRBV29-1 with TRBJ2-3; TRBD2 is a possible D gene (5 bases). Germline CDR1 is SQVTM and CDR2 is ANQGSEA. The CDR3 extends over 14 amino acids. The ends were cut back, 6 bases at V and 2 bases at J, with 15 bases in the middle. The CDR3 nucleotides are TGCAGCGTGGAACCTAACGGGGTCACAGATACGCAGTATTTT. Its protein is CSVEPNGVTDTQYF.

This clone was detected only a few times. The chain joins TRBV4-1 to TRBJ1-2; a weak D match, TRBD1 (5 bases). The germline V gene encodes CDR1 MGHRA and CDR2 YSYEKL. CDR3 length equals 16 residues. V was cut by 0 bases and J by 7 bases, with 18 bases left in between. The CDR3 reads CASSQEEGPWASGYTF. The CDR3 DNA reads as TGCGCCAGCAGCCAAGAGGAGGGGCCCTGGGCGAGTGGCTACACCTTC.

The chain is built from TRBV5-1 and TRBJ2-3, with 12 bases identical to TRBD2. Losses at the gene ends were 0 bases for V and 3 bases for J; bases not matched to a gene: 11. Germline V gene sequence: CDR1 SGHRS, CDR2 YFSETQ. The CDR3 consists of 19 residues. The CDR3 sequence is CASSLAFGLAGGKTDTQYF. CDR3 sequence (DNA): TGCGCCAGCAGCTTGGCCTTTGGGCTAGCGGGAGGGAAAACAGATACGCAGTATTTT.

The chain employs TRBV9 and TRBJ2-7; D not certain. CDR3 size: 15 residues. Between the trimmed V and J ends, which lost 2 bases and 6 bases, there was a span of 18 bases. Germline values: CDR1 SGDLS, CDR2 YYNGEE. CDR3 sequence (DNA): TGTGCCAGCAGCGTTGCAGCCGAGACTTGGAGCGAGCAGTACTTC. Translating it yields CASSVAAETWSEQYF.

The J gene is TRBJ1-4, the V gene TRBV4-1, with TRBD1 matching over 9 bases. CDR3 length: 15 residues. Germline CDR1 reads MGHRA; CDR2 reads YSYEKL. The junction had 8 bases not matched to a gene; V was cut back by 5 bases and J by 7 bases. The CDR3, as DNA: TGCGCCAGCAGCGGAACCGGGACAGGGTTTGAAAAACTGTTTTTT. Translating gives CASSGTGTGFEKLFF.

This chain joins TRBV5-1 and TRBJ2-3; TRBD1 matches 7 bases. Per germline, CDR1 SGHRS and CDR2 YFSETQ. V lost 0 bases, J lost 1 base, and 2 bases stayed unmatched. The CDR3 is 15 residues long. CDR3 residues: CASSLERGRTDTQYF. CDR3 DNA: TGCGCCAGCAGCTTGGAGAGGGGGCGCACAGATACGCAGTATTTT.

The gene calls are TRBV13 and TRBJ2-2; 8 nucleotides agree with TRBD2. V shed 5 bases, J shed 0 bases, and the junction held 14 bases outside the gene matches. CDR1 PRHDT and CDR2 FYEKMQ come from the germline V gene (reference sequence). The CDR3 extends over 19 amino acids. The CDR3 DNA follows: TGTGCCAGCAGCCCTAGCTGGCTAGCGGGCCTTTCGAACACCGGGGAGCTGTTTTTT. This sequence encodes CASSPSWLAGLSNTGELFF. Full variable domain (missing parts from reference TRBV13 and TRBJ2-2): AAGVIQSPRHLIKEKRETATLKCYPIPRHDTVYWYQQGPGQDPQFLISFYEKMQSDKGSIPDRFSAQQFSDYHSELNMSSLELGDSALYFCASSPSWLAGLSNTGELFFGEGSRLTVL.

V and J are TRBV6-5 and TRBJ1-2, with 8 bases lining up with TRBD1. Unmatched junction bases numbered 3, after V lost 4 bases and J lost 5 bases. Germline-derived CDR1 and CDR2 are MNHEY and SVGAGI. The CDR3 totals 13 residues. The CDR3: CASSLNRGYGYTF. CDR3 bases: TGTGCCAGCAGTTTAAACAGGGGGTATGGCTACACCTTC.

The genes are TRBV5-4 and TRBJ2-7; 9 nucleotides align to TRBD2. Looked up from germline, CDR1 is SGHNT and CDR2 is YYREEE (reference sequence). CDR3 size: 16 residues. Unmatched junction bases numbered 14, after V lost 4 bases and J lost 6 bases. CDR3 nucleotides: TGTGCCAGCAGCGTACCCATGGCGGGAGGGCTACCCGAGCAGTACTTC. As protein: CASSVPMAGGLPEQYF.

The chain couples TRBV20-1 to TRBJ2-5, with TRBD2 as a possible D gene (6 bases). The length of the CDR3 is 14 residues. V was shortened by 3 bases and J by 1 base, with 12 bases between the two germline ends. CDR1 is DFQATT, CDR2 SNEGSKA, per germline (reference sequence). CDR3 region: CSASLAGIQETQYF. In DNA form, the CDR3 reads TGCAGTGCTAGTCTGGCGGGGATCCAAGAGACCCAGTACTTC.

A single count supports this clone. The genes are TRBV11-2 and TRBJ2-7; D not resolved. The length of the CDR3 is 12 residues. Germline V gene lookup returns CDR1 SGHAT and CDR2 FQNNGV. V dropped 5 bases and J dropped 6 bases, with 11 bases sitting between them. The CDR3 loop reads CASSGQVGEQYF. CDR3 in DNA: TGTGCCAGCAGCGGGCAGGTGGGCGAGCAGTACTTC.

This chain links TRBV28 with TRBJ2-7; 15 bases are shared with TRBD2. V lost 3 bases, J lost 0 bases, and 12 bases stayed unmatched. The CDR3 has 20 amino acids. Germline V gives CDR1 MDHEN, CDR2 SYDVKM. In nucleotides, the CDR3 is TGTGCCAGCAGTTTTGAACAGGGATCGGGACTAGCGGGAGGCTCCTACGAGCAGTACTTC. This translates into CASSFEQGSGLAGGSYEQYF.

This chain joins TRBV6-4 and TRBJ1-6; tentatively, D is TRBD1 (5 bases). Germline assignment: CDR1 MRHNA and CDR2 SNTAGT. Trimming took 4 bases from V and 8 from J, leaving 15 bases between them. The CDR3 runs 15 residues. The CDR3 DNA follows: TGTGCCAGCAGTGTAGAGGACGGGGGTTATTCACCCCTCCACTTT. It codes for CASSVEDGGYSPLHF.

The CDR3 reads CASSIRTGEPYEQYF. The CDR3 nucleotides are TGTGCCAGCAGTATCCGGACAGGGGAACCCTACGAGCAGTACTTC. The chain carries TRBV27 and TRBJ2-7; TRBD1 matches at 9 bases. V gave up 5 bases and J gave up 2 bases; unmatched junction bases: 7. This CDR3 region has 15 residues. Germline CDR1 MNHEY, CDR2 SMNVEV (reference sequence).

The chain uses TRBV5-6 and TRBJ1-2; D is unresolved. The V end was cut by 5 bases, the J end by 3 bases, with 11 bases between. The CDR3 has 13 amino acids. Germline V gene lookup returns CDR1 SGHDT and CDR2 YYEEEE. The CDR3 here is CASSPEAYYGYTF. The CDR3 bases are TGTGCCAGCAGTCCGGAGGCGTACTATGGCTACACCTTC.

The chain recombines TRBV19 with TRBJ1-2, with 7 bases matching TRBD1. V lost 7 bases and J lost 1; bases outside the gene matches: 6. Germline V lookup: CDR1 LNHDA, CDR2 SQIVND (reference sequence). The CDR3 runs to 14 residues. CDR3 DNA: TGTGCCAGTACCGGGACAGAGCATAACTATGGCTACACCTTC. It specifies CASTGTEHNYGYTF.

The rearrangement joins TRBV2 to TRBJ2-1; no definite D call. CDR3 length: 13 residues. With 5 bases removed from V and 7 bases from J, the gap between germline ends came to 12 bases. Germline values: CDR1 SNHLY, CDR2 FYNNEI. The CDR3 DNA reads as TGTGCCAGCAGTTCCACAGCCTCTAATGAGCAGTTCTTC. Translation: CASSSTASNEQFF.